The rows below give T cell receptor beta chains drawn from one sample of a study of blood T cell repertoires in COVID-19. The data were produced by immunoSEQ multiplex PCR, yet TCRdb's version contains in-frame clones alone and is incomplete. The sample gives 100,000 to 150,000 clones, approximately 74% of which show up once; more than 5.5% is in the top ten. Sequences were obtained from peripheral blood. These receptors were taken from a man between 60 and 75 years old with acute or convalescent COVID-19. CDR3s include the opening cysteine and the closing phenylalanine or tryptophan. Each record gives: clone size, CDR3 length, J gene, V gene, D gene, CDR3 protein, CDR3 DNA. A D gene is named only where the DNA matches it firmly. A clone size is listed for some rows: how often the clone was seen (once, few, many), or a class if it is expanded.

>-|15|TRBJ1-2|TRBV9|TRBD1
CASSAHPGQAYGYTF
TGTGCCAGCAGCGCCCACCCGGGACAGGCCTATGGCTACACCTTC
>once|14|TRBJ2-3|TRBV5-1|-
CASSFSTSTDTQYF
TGCGCCAGCAGCTTCTCGACTAGCACAGATACGCAGTATTTT
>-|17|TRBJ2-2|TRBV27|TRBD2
CASLPLRGGTKVGELFF
TGTGCCAGCCTTCCCCTCCGGGGGGGGACAAAGGTCGGGGAGCTGTTTTTT
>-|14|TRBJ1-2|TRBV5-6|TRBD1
CASNRGQGNYGYTF
TGTGCCAGCAACAGGGGACAGGGAAACTATGGCTACACCTTC
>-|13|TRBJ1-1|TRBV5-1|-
CASSEGVKTEAFF
TGCGCCAGCAGCGAAGGGGTAAAAACTGAAGCTTTCTTT
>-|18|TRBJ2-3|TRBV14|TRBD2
CASSDRLTSGRSTDTQYF
TGTGCCAGCAGTGACAGGCTTACTAGCGGACGCAGCACAGATACGCAGTATTTT
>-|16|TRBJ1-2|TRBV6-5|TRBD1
CASSYGPRTGGNGYTF
TGTGCCAGCAGTTACGGGCCCCGGACAGGGGGAAATGGCTACACCTTC
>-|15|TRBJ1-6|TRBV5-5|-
CASTRTPGDNSPLHF
TGTGCCAGCACCAGGACACCGGGGGATAATTCACCCCTCCACTTT
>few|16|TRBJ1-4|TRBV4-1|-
CASSQATGYGSEKLFF
TGCGCCAGCAGCCAAGCAACCGGGTACGGGAGTGAAAAACTGTTTTTT
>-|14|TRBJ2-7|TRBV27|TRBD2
CASTNGGTIYEQYF
TGTGCCAGCACCAACGGGGGGACGATCTACGAGCAGTACTTC
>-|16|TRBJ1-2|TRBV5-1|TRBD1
CASSPQTGGGSSGYTF
TGCGCCAGCAGCCCGCAGACAGGGGGGGGCTCGAGTGGCTACACCTTC
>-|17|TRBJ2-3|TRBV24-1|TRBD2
CATSDPGTSGLTDTQYF
TGTGCCACCAGTGATCCTGGGACTAGCGGACTTACAGATACGCAGTATTTT
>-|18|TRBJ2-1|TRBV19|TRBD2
CASSHPGTSGRANNEQFF
TGTGCCAGTAGTCATCCCGGTACTAGCGGGAGGGCCAACAATGAGCAGTTCTTC